Shown below are 32 T cell receptor beta chains from a single sample sequenced in a study of shared clonotypes between healthy human individuals. Repertoires were generated with immunoSEQ multiplex PCR, while TCRdb's copy carries only in-frame clones and drops some. Of millions of clones listed, around 94% are singletons. The sequencing sample was made of naive CD4+ T cells sorted from blood. Noted subset: CD45RA+ positively selected. These receptor sequences come from a man between 18 and 35 years old in good health.

A few counts support this clone. This same CDR3 is encoded by further DNA sequences in the sample. The chain uses TRBV6-1 and TRBJ1-5; D is perhaps TRBD1 (5 bases). The CDR3 totals 14 residues. From germline, CDR1 is MNHNS and CDR2 SASEGT. V was cut by 3 bases and J by 0 bases, with 6 bases left in between. The CDR3 DNA sequence: TGTGCCAGCAGTGAGGGGGGTAGCAATCAGCCCCAGCATTTT. Translation: CASSEGGSNQPQHF.

To note about this clone: Distinct nucleotide sequences in the sample also encode this CDR3. The chain carries TRBV28 and TRBJ2-7; no definite D call. V lost 5 bases, J lost 3 bases, and 8 bases lay in between. CDR3 length equals 12 residues. The V gene's germline CDR1 is MDHEN and CDR2 SYDVKM. The DNA of the CDR3 is TGTGCCAGCAGTCGTCAGGACTACGAGCAGTACTTC. Protein: CASSRQDYEQYF.

The chain combines TRBV19 with TRBJ1-5; possible D gene TRBD1, 6 bases. The CDR3 totals 16 residues. V lost 3 bases and J lost 1, with 13 bases in between. Per germline, CDR1 LNHDA and CDR2 SQIVND (reference sequence). For the CDR3, the DNA is TGTGCCAGTAGTATTCGTCCGGGGGCGAGCAATCAGCCCCAGCATTTT. Translated: CASSIRPGASNQPQHF.

This clone was observed once. CDR3 DNA sequence: TGCGCCAGCAGCTTGTTCGTCAGGGGGGACTCTGGGGCCAACGTCCTGACTTTC. Amino acids: CASSLFVRGDSGANVLTF. The chain joins TRBV5-1 to TRBJ2-6, with a possible D match to TRBD1 (7 bases). The ends were cut back, 1 base at V and 0 bases at J, with 14 bases in the middle. The CDR3 covers 18 residues. From germline, CDR1 is SGHRS and CDR2 YFSETQ. Variable domain in full (rest from reference TRBV5-1 and TRBJ2-6): KAGVTQTPRYLIKTRGQQVTLSCSPISGHRSVSWYQQTPGQGLQFLFEYFSETQRNKGNFPGRFSGRQFSNSRSEMNVSTLELGDSALYLCASSLFVRGDSGANVLTFGAGSRLTVL.

This clone was recorded only once. Other DNA sequences in the same sample also yield this CDR3. The chain is built from TRBV18 and TRBJ1-2; D unresolved. This CDR3 region has 14 residues. Germline V CDR1 and CDR2: KGHSH, LQKENI. The V end was cut by 1 base, the J end by 1 base, with 7 bases between. The CDR3 sequence is CASSPQGDNYGYTF. The CDR3 bases are TGTGCCAGCTCACCACAAGGAGATAACTATGGCTACACCTTC.

The rearrangement joins TRBV10-3 to TRBJ1-3; possibly TRBD1 for D (5 bases). CDR3 length equals 14 residues. Germline CDR1 reads ENHRY; CDR2 reads SYGVKD. Trimming shortened V by 0 bases and J by 4 bases, and 7 bases separated the two germline ends. CDR3 amino acids: CAISESGAGNTIYF. The DNA of the CDR3 is TGTGCCATCAGTGAGTCAGGGGCGGGAAACACCATATATTTT.

The V gene is TRBV14, the J gene TRBJ2-7; D gene uncertain. The CDR3 spans 12 residues. The V end was cut by 1 base, the J end by 11 bases, with 12 bases between. Germline assignment: CDR1 SGHDN and CDR2 FVKESK. CDR3 bases: TGTGCCAGCAGCCAAGGAGACTCGAAGGAGTACTTC. Protein product: CASSQGDSKEYF.

For this clone: Additional DNA sequences in this sample encode the identical CDR3. The CDR3 coding sequence is TGTGCCTGGGCCACCTCTGGAAACACCATATATTTT. Translating gives CAWATSGNTIYF. The rearrangement uses TRBV30 and TRBJ1-3; D is uncertain. There are 12 residues in the CDR3. From germline, CDR1 is GTSNPN and CDR2 SVGIG (reference sequence). V shed 5 bases and J shed 0 bases, with 5 bases lying between them.

This clone was seen a handful of times. This chain links TRBV30 with TRBJ1-5; D is uncertain. The CDR3 is 13 amino acids. Germline CDR1 and CDR2: GTSNPN and SVGIG (reference sequence). V was cut by 2 bases and J by 0 bases, with 5 bases left in between. CDR3 nucleotide sequence: TGTGCCTGGAGTAACAATAGCAATCAGCCCCAGCATTTT. It codes for CAWSNNSNQPQHF.

J is TRBJ1-2 and V is TRBV2, with 7 bases lining up with TRBD1. There are 13 residues in the CDR3. V dropped 5 bases and J dropped 5; count of bases not matched to a gene: 5. Germline CDR1 SNHLY, CDR2 FYNNEI. CDR3 DNA: TGTGCCAGCAGTCGAGACAGGGAGTATGGCTACACCTTC. This encodes CASSRDREYGYTF. The full variable domain, with the rest looked up from reference TRBV2 and TRBJ1-2, is EPEVTQTPSHQVTQMGQEVILRCVPISNHLYFYWYRQILGQKVEFLVSFYNNEISEKSEIFDDQFSVERPDGSNFTLKIRSTKLEDSAMYFCASSRDREYGYTFGSGTRLTVV.

The rearrangement links TRBV28 to TRBJ1-5; unclear D gene. The CDR3 covers 14 residues. Trimming shortened V by 8 bases and J by 3 bases, and 14 bases separated the two germline ends. Looked up from germline, CDR1 is MDHEN and CDR2 is SYDVKM. CDR3 residues: CASLSVGLNQPQHF. The CDR3 DNA reads as TGTGCCAGCCTAAGTGTAGGGCTCAATCAGCCCCAGCATTTT.

Details on this clone: The sample carries other DNA sequences with the same CDR3. The chain recombines TRBV28 with TRBJ1-1, with D maybe TRBD1 (5 bases). The CDR3 spans 12 residues. V shed 2 bases and J shed 6 bases, with 7 bases lying between them. Germline-derived CDR1 and CDR2 are MDHEN and SYDVKM. CDR3 DNA: TGTGCCAGCAGTTTACAGGGCTCTGAAGCTTTCTTT. Translation gives CASSLQGSEAFF.

The chain links TRBV5-3 to TRBJ2-4; TRBD1 is a possible D gene (6 bases). TRBV5-3 is assigned to the ORF class and has an uncertain function. CDR3 size: 14 residues. Trimming pared 7 bases from V and 0 bases from J, leaving 11 bases between. CDR3 sequence reads: CARGDTLAKNIQYF. The CDR3 DNA is TGTGCCAGAGGGGACACGTTAGCCAAAAACATTCAGTACTTC.

V usage is TRBV19 and J usage is TRBJ2-2, with D maybe TRBD2 (6 bases). This CDR3 comprises 14 residues. V lost 3 bases and J 5 bases, leaving 10 bases between the germline ends. The germline CDR1 and CDR2 sequences are LNHDA and SQIVND (reference sequence). DNA of the CDR3: TGTGCCAGTAGTATGGAGGGGAGGACCGGGGAGCTGTTTTTT. Protein sequence: CASSMEGRTGELFF.

The rearrangement joins TRBV2 to TRBJ2-5; maybe TRBD2 (5 bases). The germline gives CDR1 SNHLY, CDR2 FYNNEI. Trimming shortened V by 0 bases and J by 5 bases, and 16 bases separated the two germline ends. CDR3 length equals 16 residues. DNA for the CDR3: TGTGCCAGCAGTGAAGCGGAGGAACAGTATTTGGAGACCCAGTACTTC. It yields the protein CASSEAEEQYLETQYF. The complete variable domain, with remaining parts taken from reference TRBV2 and TRBJ2-5, reads EPEVTQTPSHQVTQMGQEVILRCVPISNHLYFYWYRQILGQKVEFLVSFYNNEISEKSEIFDDQFSVERPDGSNFTLKIRSTKLEDSAMYFCASSEAEEQYLETQYFGPGTRLLVL.

The rearrangement joins TRBV18 to TRBJ2-1; D is possibly TRBD2 (11 bases). V was trimmed by 8 bases and J by 1 base, leaving 30 bases between them. The CDR3 has 20 amino acids. CDR1 KGHSH and CDR2 LQKENI come from the germline V gene. The CDR3, as DNA: TGTGCCAGCCAAGGGACAGGGGCTACTAGCGGGAGAAGTTCCTACAATGAGCAGTTCTTC. Amino acid sequence: CASQGTGATSGRSSYNEQFF.

The chain is built from TRBV7-2 and TRBJ2-7; a weak D match, TRBD2 (6 bases). Germline CDR1 and CDR2: SGHTA and FQGNSA. The CDR3 extends over 14 amino acids. The germline V and J ends were trimmed by 3 bases and 4 bases, with 13 bases remaining between them. DNA of the CDR3: TGTGCCAGCAGCTTCGGTAGCGGACTTTACGAGCAGTACTTC. Protein product: CASSFGSGLYEQYF.

The V call is TRBV10-3, the J call TRBJ2-5; tentatively, D is TRBD1 (6 bases). This CDR3 has 13 amino acids. Trimming took 7 bases from V and 0 from J, leaving 9 bases between them. Looked up from germline, CDR1 is ENHRY and CDR2 is SYGVKD. CDR3 nucleotide sequence: TGTGCCATCAACAGGGAATACCAAGAGACCCAGTACTTC. Amino acid sequence: CAINREYQETQYF.

This clone was counted a few times. This chain uses TRBV19 with TRBJ1-6, with 9 bases lining up with TRBD1. Losses at the gene ends were 7 bases for V and 4 bases for J; bases not matched to a gene: 23. CDR3 length: 21 residues. Looked up from germline, CDR1 is LNHDA and CDR2 is SQIVND (reference sequence). The CDR3 nucleotides read TGTGCCAGTACCTCCCTAGGGGCCCGTACCGGGACAGGGATGTATAATTCACCCCTCCACTTT. Encoded protein: CASTSLGARTGTGMYNSPLHF.

The J gene is TRBJ2-3, the V gene TRBV2; D remains unclear. Germline V CDR1 and CDR2: SNHLY, FYNNEI. The CDR3 totals 16 residues. Trimming left V 2 bases short and J 3 bases short, with 15 bases between. This CDR3 reads CASSEYVTLATDTQYF. CDR3 DNA sequence: TGTGCCAGCAGTGAATACGTGACACTCGCAACAGATACGCAGTATTTT.

The chain links TRBV6-5 to TRBJ2-1; possibly TRBD2 for D (6 bases). V was shortened by 8 bases and J by 7 bases, with 21 bases between the two germline ends. The CDR3 is 15 amino acids. CDR1 and CDR2 from the germline V gene are MNHEY and SVGAGI. CDR3 residues: CASRPSVGGPNEQFF. DNA of the CDR3: TGTGCCAGCCGCCCTAGCGTAGGAGGTCCTAATGAGCAGTTCTTC.

The chain combines TRBV5-8 with TRBJ1-5; D is undetermined. V lost 1 base, J lost 0 bases, and 14 bases lay in between. Germline-derived CDR1 and CDR2 are SGHTS and YDEGEE. This CDR3 comprises 17 residues. CDR3 DNA sequence: TGTGCCAGCAGCTTGAGTGGACGATATGATAGCAATCAGCCCCAGCATTTT. This sequence encodes CASSLSGRYDSNQPQHF.

Notes on this clone: Distinct nucleotide sequences in the sample also encode this CDR3. The V call is TRBV9, the J call TRBJ2-5; the match to TRBD2 covers 14 bases. Germline-derived CDR1 and CDR2 are SGDLS and YYNGEE. V was clipped by 3 bases and J by 4 bases; unmatched bases: 5. The CDR3 length is 16 residues. The CDR3 loop is CASSAPGLAGAETQYF. CDR3 nucleotide sequence: TGTGCCAGCAGCGCCCCGGGACTAGCGGGAGCAGAGACCCAGTACTTC.

This chain joins TRBV7-8 and TRBJ2-1, with 8 nucleotides matching TRBD1. Unmatched junction bases numbered 9, after V lost 5 bases and J lost 3 bases. CDR1 is SGHVS, CDR2 FQNEAQ, per germline. This CDR3 is 16 amino acids long. CDR3 coding DNA: TGTGCCAGCAGCAAAGCCGGGACAGGATTCTACAATGAGCAGTTCTTC. This sequence encodes CASSKAGTGFYNEQFF.

The chain joins TRBV7-2 to TRBJ2-1; possible D gene TRBD1, 6 bases. V was clipped by 3 bases and J by 0 bases, with 9 bases between them. CDR1 SGHTA and CDR2 FQGNSA come from the germline V gene. The CDR3 runs to 15 residues. CDR3 region: CASSLSRGSYNEQFF. As DNA, the CDR3 is TGTGCCAGCAGCTTGTCCAGGGGCTCCTACAATGAGCAGTTCTTC.

The chain has TRBV4-1 and TRBJ2-1, with a tentative D call TRBD2 (7 bases). Germline CDR1 is MGHRA and CDR2 is YSYEKL. This CDR3 is 15 amino acids long. The V end lost 4 bases, the J end lost 6 bases, and 16 bases lay between the germline ends. CDR3 region: CASSPGERDINEQFF. The CDR3 coding sequence is TGCGCCAGCAGCCCCGGGGAGCGGGACATCAATGAGCAGTTCTTC.

The V call is TRBV19, the J call TRBJ2-3, with 8 bases aligning to TRBD2. This CDR3 is built from 16 residues. Germline CDR1 LNHDA, CDR2 SQIVND (reference sequence). The V segment lost 3 bases and the J segment 1 base; nucleotides outside the gene matches: 6. CDR3 bases: TGTGCCAGTAGTATCTCAGGGCGGGGGGGCACAGATACGCAGTATTTT. Translation: CASSISGRGGTDTQYF.

This chain links TRBV11-2 with TRBJ1-4; D may be TRBD1 (6 bases). The V gene's germline CDR1 is SGHAT and CDR2 FQNNGV. The length of the CDR3 is 15 residues. V lost 8 bases, J lost 4 bases, and 17 bases lay in between. CDR3: CASDVGTGRNEKLFF. The CDR3 nucleotides read TGTGCCAGCGATGTGGGAACAGGGCGTAATGAAAAACTGTTTTTT. Looking up the rest from reference TRBV11-2 and TRBJ1-4 gives the full variable domain: EAGVAQSPRYKIIEKRQSVAFWCNPISGHATLYWYQQILGQGPKLLIQFQNNGVVDDSQLPKDRFSAERLKGVDSTLKIQPAKLEDSAVYLCASDVGTGRNEKLFFGSGTQLSVL.

V is TRBV4-1 and J is TRBJ2-7; 8 nucleotides match TRBD2. The V gene end was trimmed by 6 bases and the J gene end by 5 bases; junction bases not matched to a gene: 6. Germline V gives CDR1 MGHRA, CDR2 YSYEKL. CDR3 length equals 13 residues. The CDR3 DNA reads as TGCGCCAGCAGACTAGCGGCTAGTCACGAGCAGTACTTC. Its protein is CASRLAASHEQYF.

The chain combines TRBV28 with TRBJ2-3; a weak D match, TRBD2 (7 bases). CDR3 length equals 16 residues. Germline V CDR1 and CDR2: MDHEN, SYDVKM. The V end lost 5 bases, the J end lost 5 bases, and 20 bases lay between the germline ends. The CDR3 loop reads CASSPLGGAIGDTQYF. CDR3 in DNA: TGTGCCAGCAGTCCCTTAGGGGGGGCGATCGGAGATACGCAGTATTTT.

The chain uses TRBV11-2 and TRBJ2-7; D might be TRBD2 (5 bases). V was pared by 5 bases and J by 1 base, with 15 bases between. Germline V gene data show CDR1 as SGHAT and CDR2 as FQNNGV. The CDR3 length is 15 residues. The CDR3: CASSLTFGLSYEQYF. The CDR3 DNA sequence: TGTGCCAGCAGCCTTACCTTCGGACTGTCCTACGAGCAGTACTTC.

V and J are TRBV6-1 and TRBJ2-7, with 9 bases matching TRBD1. The CDR3 is made up of 14 amino acids. The V gene's germline CDR1 is MNHNS and CDR2 SASEGT. After removal of 5 bases from V and 2 bases from J, the junction contained 4 bases not matched to a gene. The CDR3 DNA follows: TGTGCCAGCAGTCTCACAGGGGGCGCCTACGAGCAGTACTTC. Amino acids: CASSLTGGAYEQYF.